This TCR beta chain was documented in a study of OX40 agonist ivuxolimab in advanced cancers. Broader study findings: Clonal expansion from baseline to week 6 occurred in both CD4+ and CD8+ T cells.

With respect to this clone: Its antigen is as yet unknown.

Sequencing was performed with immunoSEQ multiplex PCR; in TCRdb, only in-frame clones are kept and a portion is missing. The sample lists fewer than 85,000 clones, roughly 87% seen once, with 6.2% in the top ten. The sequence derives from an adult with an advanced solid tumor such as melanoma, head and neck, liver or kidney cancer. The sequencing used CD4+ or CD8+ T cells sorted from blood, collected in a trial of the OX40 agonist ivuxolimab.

The CDR3 DNA reads TGTGCCAGCAGCCCCAGAGGCTTGGGAGGGCGAACTGAAGCTTTCTTT. Protein: CASSPRGLGGRTEAFF. V gene TRBV9 combines with J gene TRBJ1-1; D remains ambiguous. The ends were cut back, 4 bases at V and 5 bases at J, with 21 bases in the middle. CDR1 and CDR2 (germline): SGDLS, YYNGEE. This CDR3 is built from 16 residues. Using reference TRBV9 and TRBJ1-1 for the parts outside the CDR3, the full variable domain is DSGVTQTPKHLITATGQRVTLRCSPRSGDLSVYWYQQSLDQGLQFLIQYYNGEERAKGNILERFSAQQFPDLHSELNLSSLELGDSALYFCASSPRGLGGRTEAFFGQGTRLTVV.